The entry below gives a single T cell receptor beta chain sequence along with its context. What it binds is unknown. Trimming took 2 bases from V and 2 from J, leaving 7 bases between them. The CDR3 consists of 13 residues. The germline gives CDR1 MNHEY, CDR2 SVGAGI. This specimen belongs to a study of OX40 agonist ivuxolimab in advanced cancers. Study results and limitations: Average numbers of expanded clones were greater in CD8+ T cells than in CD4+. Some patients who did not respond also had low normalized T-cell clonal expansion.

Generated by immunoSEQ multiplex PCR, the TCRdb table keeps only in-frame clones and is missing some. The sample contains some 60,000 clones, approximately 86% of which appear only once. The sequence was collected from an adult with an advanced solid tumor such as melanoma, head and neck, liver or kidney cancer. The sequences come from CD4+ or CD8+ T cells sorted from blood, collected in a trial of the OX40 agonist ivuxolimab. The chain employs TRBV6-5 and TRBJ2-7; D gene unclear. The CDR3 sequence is CASSYPGTYEQYF. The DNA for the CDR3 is TGTGCCAGCAGTTACCCAGGAACCTACGAGCAGTACTTC.